This T cell receptor beta chain was profiled in a study of T cell changes during pregnancy in multiple sclerosis. This clone was recorded once. The table came from immunoSEQ multiplex PCR; TCRdb's copy has only in-frame clones and leaves some out. The sample has approximately 70,000 clones; about 91% are singletons. Material: peripheral blood, obtained in the first trimester of pregnancy. The origin of this receptor is a female donor with multiple sclerosis, enrolled in a pregnancy study.

CDR3 DNA: TGTGCCAGCAGCTCCGGACAGGGGACAGATACGCAGTATTTT. Protein product: CASSSGQGTDTQYF. The chain combines TRBV7-7 with TRBJ2-3; 9 bases align to TRBD1. The CDR3 has 14 residues. Germline CDR1 is SSHAT and CDR2 is FNYEAQ (reference sequence). Trimming removed 4 bases from V and 3 bases from J; junction bases left unmatched: 2.